The 15 T cell receptor beta chains in this list originate from one sample, sequenced in a study of CD4 T cells in relation to SARS-CoV-2 and coronaviruses. Their cognate antigens are unknown. Here immunoSEQ multiplex PCR was the method, and the copy in TCRdb shows in-frame clones only, minus some. The sample records tens of thousands of clones, 84% being singletons. The source material was naive CD4+ T cells from PBMCs, cultured in vitro. Subset in this sample: naive CD4+ T cells isolated by negative enrichment. All receptors come from an adult with COVID-19.

The chain joins TRBV6-4 to TRBJ2-1; 8 bases are shared with TRBD2. With 0 bases clipped from V and 0 bases from J, the junction kept 13 bases outside the gene matches. Germline V CDR1 and CDR2: MRHNA, SNTAGT. The CDR3 spans 20 residues. The CDR3 DNA reads as TGTGCCAGCAGTGACTCGAGCTGGCGGGAGGCCCAGAGCTCCTACAATGAGCAGTTCTTC. It codes for CASSDSSWREAQSSYNEQFF.

The CDR3 DNA is TGTGCCAGTAGTATGACTAGCGGGAGTGCAGATACGCAGTATTTT. It specifies CASSMTSGSADTQYF. V and J are TRBV19 and TRBJ2-3; 12 bases match TRBD2. CDR1 and CDR2 (germline): LNHDA, SQIVND (reference sequence). J gave up 4 bases and V 3 bases, and 2 bases lay outside the gene matches. This CDR3 has 15 amino acids. Supplemented by reference TRBV19 and TRBJ2-3, the full variable domain reads DGGITQSPKYLFRKEGQNVTLSCEQNLNHDAMYWYRQDPGQGLRLIYYSQIVNDFQKGDIAEGYSVSREKKESFPLTVTSAQKNPTAFYLCASSMTSGSADTQYFGPGTRLTVL.

The chain recombines TRBV19 with TRBJ1-5; maybe TRBD1 (6 bases). The germline V and J ends were trimmed by 4 bases and 4 bases, with 17 bases remaining between them. The CDR3 is 16 residues long. Germline V gene data show CDR1 as LNHDA and CDR2 as SQIVND (reference sequence). CDR3 residues: CASSTQGSGGNQPQHF. As DNA, the CDR3 is TGTGCCAGTAGTACACAGGGTAGCGGCGGTAATCAGCCCCAGCATTTT.

V usage is TRBV5-6 and J usage is TRBJ2-5; D unclear. This CDR3 has 12 residues. CDR1 and CDR2 from the germline V gene are SGHDT and YYEEEE. This CDR3 is CACSLNQETQYF. DNA of the CDR3: TGTGCTTGCTCTCTGAACCAAGAGACCCAGTACTTC.

The V and J genes are TRBV6-5 and TRBJ2-7, with TRBD1 matching 9 bases. Trimming took 10 bases from V and 4 from J; bases not matched to a gene: 14. The germline gives CDR1 MNHEY, CDR2 SVGAGI. The CDR3 length is 15 residues. For the CDR3, the DNA is TGTGCCACCACCCTGGGGGGGACAGGGACATACGAGCAGTACTTC. This sequence encodes CATTLGGTGTYEQYF.

The chain employs TRBV5-1 and TRBJ2-3; D gene ambiguous. With 2 bases removed from V and 2 bases from J, the gap between germline ends came to 9 bases. This CDR3 region has 14 residues. Per the germline V gene, CDR1 is SGHRS and CDR2 is YFSETQ. CDR3 region: CASSFSELTDTQYF. CDR3 nucleotide sequence: TGCGCCAGCAGCTTTTCAGAGCTCACAGATACGCAGTATTTT.

Only a few counts were recorded for this clone. The rearrangement links TRBV18 to TRBJ2-5; D may be TRBD1 (6 bases). Trimming took off 5 bases at V and 5 bases at J, with 9 bases between the two ends. This CDR3 comprises 12 residues. Germline loops: CDR1 KGHSH, CDR2 LQKENI. The CDR3 loop reads CASSSGVETQYF. The CDR3 nucleotides read TGTGCCAGCTCATCAGGGGTGGAGACCCAGTACTTC.

The V and J genes are TRBV11-2 and TRBJ1-1; D possibly corresponds to TRBD1 (5 bases). The germline CDR1 and CDR2 sequences are SGHAT and FQNNGV. Trimming took off 3 bases at V and 6 bases at J, with 17 bases between the two ends. There are 15 residues in the CDR3. The CDR3: CASSFFGTPDAEAFF. CDR3 nucleotides: TGTGCCAGCAGCTTTTTCGGGACGCCCGACGCTGAAGCTTTCTTT.

The chain combines TRBV6-5 with TRBJ1-1, with 7 bases fitting TRBD1. Unmatched junction bases numbered 8, after V lost 4 bases and J lost 0 bases. The CDR3 runs to 16 residues. The V gene's germline CDR1 is MNHEY and CDR2 SVGAGI. CDR3 amino acids: CASSSRQGSMNTEAFF. The CDR3 nucleotides are TGTGCCAGCAGTTCCCGACAGGGTTCCATGAACACTGAAGCTTTCTTT.

V and J are TRBV10-3 and TRBJ2-2; 10 nucleotides agree with TRBD2. Germline values: CDR1 ENHRY, CDR2 SYGVKD. J lost 1 base, V lost 5 bases, and 4 bases had no gene match. CDR3 length equals 16 residues. The CDR3 nucleotides read TGTGCCATCAGTTCTAGACTAGCGGGGAACACCGGGGAGCTGTTTTTT. It codes for CAISSRLAGNTGELFF.

The chain carries TRBV14 and TRBJ1-3; D gene ambiguous. There are 16 residues in the CDR3. The germline gives CDR1 SGHDN, CDR2 FVKESK. V was clipped by 5 bases and J by 0 bases, with 14 bases between them. The CDR3: CASSVLELSSGNTIYF. CDR3 sequence (DNA): TGTGCCAGCAGCGTTTTGGAGCTAAGCTCTGGAAACACCATATATTTT.

This clone has a single count. This chain uses TRBV2 with TRBJ2-7; tentatively, D is TRBD1 or TRBD2 (6 bases each). The CDR3 contains 15 residues. Germline assignment: CDR1 SNHLY and CDR2 FYNNEI. Trimming shortened V by 4 bases and J by 3 bases, and 16 bases separated the two germline ends. The DNA for the CDR3 is TGTGCCAGCAGTGGGGGGCTAGCGTTGGACTACGAGCAGTACTTC. It encodes CASSGGLALDYEQYF.

The V and J genes are TRBV15 and TRBJ2-7, with TRBD1 as a possible D gene (5 bases). Trimming pared 0 bases from V and 6 bases from J, leaving 21 bases between. CDR1 is LNHNV, CDR2 YYDKDF, per germline (reference sequence). The CDR3 loop spans 17 amino acids. This CDR3 is CATSRDRWPNARAEQYF. The CDR3 region has the DNA TGTGCCACCAGCAGAGACCGATGGCCTAACGCCAGGGCCGAGCAGTACTTC.

The rearrangement links TRBV28 to TRBJ1-5, with D possibly TRBD1 on 5 matching bases. The germline V gene encodes CDR1 MDHEN and CDR2 SYDVKM. The CDR3 has 15 residues. V gave up 3 bases and J gave up 10 bases, with 19 bases separating them. The CDR3 DNA follows: TGTGCCAGCAGTTTCTGGCAGGGAGAGGGTAGTCCCCAGCATTTT. It encodes CASSFWQGEGSPQHF. Looking up the rest from reference TRBV28 and TRBJ1-5 gives the full variable domain: DVKVTQSSRYLVKRTGEKVFLECVQDMDHENMFWYRQDPGLGLRLIYFSYDVKMKEKGDIPEGYSVSREKKERFSLILESASTNQTSMYLCASSFWQGEGSPQHFGDGTRLSIL.

This sequence joins TRBV10-3 and TRBJ2-1, with D tentatively TRBD1 (5 bases). Germline V lookup: CDR1 ENHRY, CDR2 SYGVKD. The CDR3 consists of 15 residues. The ends were cut back, 0 bases at V and 8 bases at J, with 14 bases in the middle. CDR3: CAISESVNLGHEQFF. The CDR3 nucleotides read TGTGCCATCAGTGAGTCAGTCAACCTGGGGCATGAGCAGTTCTTC.